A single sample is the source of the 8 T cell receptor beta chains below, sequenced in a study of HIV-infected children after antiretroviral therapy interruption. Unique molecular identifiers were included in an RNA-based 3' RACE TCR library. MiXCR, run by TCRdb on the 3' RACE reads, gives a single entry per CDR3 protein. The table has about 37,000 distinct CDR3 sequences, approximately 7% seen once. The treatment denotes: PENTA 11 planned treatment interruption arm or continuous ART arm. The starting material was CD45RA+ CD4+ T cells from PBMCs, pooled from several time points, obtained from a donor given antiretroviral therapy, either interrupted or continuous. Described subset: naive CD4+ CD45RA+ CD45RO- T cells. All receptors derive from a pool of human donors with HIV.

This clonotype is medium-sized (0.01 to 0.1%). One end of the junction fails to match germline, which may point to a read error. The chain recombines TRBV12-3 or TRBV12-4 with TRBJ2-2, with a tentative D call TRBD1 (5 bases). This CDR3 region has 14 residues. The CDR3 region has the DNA TGTGCAAGCAGCATGACAGCAAACACCGGGCAGCTCTACTTT. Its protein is CASSMTANTGQLYF.

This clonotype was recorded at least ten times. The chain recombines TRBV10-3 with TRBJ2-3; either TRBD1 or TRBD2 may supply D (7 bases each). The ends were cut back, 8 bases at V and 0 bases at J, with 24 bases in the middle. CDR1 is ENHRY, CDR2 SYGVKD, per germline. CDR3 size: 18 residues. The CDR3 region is CAIRDSLGAGPSTDTQYF. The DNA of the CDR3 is TGTGCCATCCGGGACAGTTTGGGAGCGGGGCCTAGCACAGATACGCAGTATTTT.

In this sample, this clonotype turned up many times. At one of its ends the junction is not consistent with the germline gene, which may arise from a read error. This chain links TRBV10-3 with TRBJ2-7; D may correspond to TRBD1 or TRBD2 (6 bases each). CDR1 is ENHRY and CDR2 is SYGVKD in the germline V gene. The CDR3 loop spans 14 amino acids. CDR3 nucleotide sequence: TGTGCCAGCAGTGAAGTGGGGGGCGCCTATGAACAGTACTTC. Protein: CASSEVGGAYEQYF.

The CDR3 DNA sequence: TGTGCCAGCAGCCAAGATCGACTAGCGGGAGACGTTGAGACCCAGTACTTC. Its translation is CASSQDRLAGDVETQYF. The chain joins TRBV4-2 to TRBJ2-5; the match to TRBD2 covers 12 bases. This CDR3 is 17 amino acids long. The ends lost 0 bases at V and 5 bases at J; junction bases unmatched: 7. From germline, CDR1 is LGHNA and CDR2 YNFKEQ.

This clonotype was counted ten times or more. The CDR3 DNA sequence: TGCAGTGCTAGGAGACAGCAGAACACTGAAGCTTTCTTT. It specifies CSARRQQNTEAFF. The chain couples TRBV20-1 to TRBJ1-1; D is perhaps TRBD1 (5 bases). The CDR3 runs to 13 residues. Between the trimmed V and J ends, which lost 3 bases and 1 base, there was a span of 9 bases. Germline V gene sequence: CDR1 DFQATT, CDR2 SNEGSKA (reference sequence).

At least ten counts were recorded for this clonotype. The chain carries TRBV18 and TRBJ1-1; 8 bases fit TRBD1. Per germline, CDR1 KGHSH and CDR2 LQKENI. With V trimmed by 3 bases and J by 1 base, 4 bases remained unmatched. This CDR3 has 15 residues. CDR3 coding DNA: TGTGCCAGCTCACCCGGACAGGGAACGAACACTGAAGCTTTCTTT. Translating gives CASSPGQGTNTEAFF.

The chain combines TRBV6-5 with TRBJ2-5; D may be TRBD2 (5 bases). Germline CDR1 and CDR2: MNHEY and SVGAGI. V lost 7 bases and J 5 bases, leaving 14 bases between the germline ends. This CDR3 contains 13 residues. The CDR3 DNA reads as TGTGCCAGCACCCACACTAGGAAGGAGACCCAGTACTTC. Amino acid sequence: CASTHTRKETQYF.

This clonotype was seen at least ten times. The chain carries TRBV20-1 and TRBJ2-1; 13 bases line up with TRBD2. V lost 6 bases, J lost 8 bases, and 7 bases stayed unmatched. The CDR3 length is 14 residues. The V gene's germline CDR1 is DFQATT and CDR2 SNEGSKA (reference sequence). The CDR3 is CSAPGLAGAHEQFF. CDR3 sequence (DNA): TGCAGTGCGCCAGGACTAGCGGGAGCCCATGAGCAGTTCTTC.